This is a list of T cell receptor beta chains from one sample in a study of identical twins. TCRdb ran MiXCR on the 5' RACE reads and lists one entry per CDR3 protein. This sample carries roughly 630,000 distinct CDR3 sequences, roughly 6.6% of them seen once, and the ten largest clones take around 1.6%. Separately, the same data were catalogued under a study of yellow fever vaccine responses in identical twins.

Sequenced input: PBMCs. These TCRs come from a woman younger than 30 in good health. CDR3s include the opening cysteine and the closing phenylalanine or tryptophan. D genes are given only for firm matches. Size is stated for part of the rows, as once, few or many counts, or as a class when the clone is expanded.

abundance: -; j_gene: TRBJ2-2; d_gene: TRBD1; v_gene: TRBV24-1; CDR3aa: CATSEFGQGAGELFF; CDR3nt: TGTGCCACCAGTGAATTCGGACAGGGAGCCGGGGAGCTGTTTTTT
abundance: few; j_gene: TRBJ2-2; d_gene: -; v_gene: TRBV3-1; CDR3aa: CASSATTGELFF; CDR3nt: TGTGCCAGCAGCGCAACCACCGGGGAGCTGTTTTTT
abundance: -; j_gene: TRBJ2-3; d_gene: -; v_gene: TRBV20-1; CDR3aa: CSARDPRAQYF; CDR3nt: TGCAGTGCTAGAGATCCCCGGGCGCAGTATTTT
abundance: -; j_gene: TRBJ2-1; d_gene: -; v_gene: TRBV27; CDR3aa: CASRGISISYNEQFF; CDR3nt: TGTGCCAGCAGGGGGATATCGATCTCCTACAATGAGCAGTTCTTC
abundance: few; j_gene: TRBJ2-2; d_gene: TRBD1; v_gene: TRBV20-1; CDR3aa: CSAPKVGTGPTGELFF; CDR3nt: TGCAGTGCTCCAAAGGTTGGGACAGGGCCCACCGGGGAGCTGTTTTTT
abundance: many; j_gene: TRBJ2-1; d_gene: TRBD2; v_gene: TRBV20-1; CDR3aa: CSARGTSGGNEQFF; CDR3nt: TGCAGTGCACGTGGGACTAGCGGAGGCAATGAGCAGTTCTTC
abundance: many; j_gene: TRBJ2-2; d_gene: -; v_gene: TRBV7-6; CDR3aa: CASSPPWSGELFF; CDR3nt: TGTGCCAGCAGCCCACCCTGGTCCGGGGAGCTGTTTTTT
abundance: -; j_gene: TRBJ1-1; d_gene: -; v_gene: TRBV11-2; CDR3aa: CASSPTPTGLAEAFF; CDR3nt: TGTGCCAGCAGCCCCACCCCTACAGGGTTGGCAGAAGCTTTCTTT
abundance: few; j_gene: TRBJ2-6; d_gene: -; v_gene: TRBV20-1; CDR3aa: CSAPPTGANVLTF; CDR3nt: TGCAGTGCTCCCCCCACCGGGGCCAACGTCCTGACTTTC
abundance: -; j_gene: TRBJ2-2; d_gene: TRBD1; v_gene: TRBV6-5; CDR3aa: CASSYRGTGGGTGELFF; CDR3nt: TGTGCCAGCAGTTACCGCGGGACAGGGGGCGGTACCGGGGAGCTGTTTTTT
abundance: many; j_gene: TRBJ1-5; d_gene: TRBD1; v_gene: TRBV20-1; CDR3aa: CSARASDRGESQPQHF; CDR3nt: TGCAGTGCTAGAGCTTCGGACAGGGGGGAAAGTCAGCCCCAGCATTTT
abundance: many; j_gene: TRBJ1-1; d_gene: TRBD1; v_gene: TRBV10-3; CDR3aa: CAISAGGNTEAFF; CDR3nt: TGTGCCATCAGCGCAGGGGGGAACACTGAAGCTTTCTTT
abundance: -; j_gene: TRBJ1-2; d_gene: -; v_gene: TRBV28; CDR3aa: CASSPPIWNYGYTF; CDR3nt: TGTGCCAGCAGTCCCCCCATTTGGAACTATGGCTACACCTTC
abundance: -; j_gene: TRBJ2-7; d_gene: -; v_gene: TRBV4-1; CDR3aa: CASSHQADPSYEQYF; CDR3nt: TGCGCCAGCAGCCACCAAGCGGACCCCTCCTACGAGCAGTACTTC
abundance: few; j_gene: TRBJ1-1; d_gene: -; v_gene: TRBV12-3/TRBV12-4; CDR3aa: CASSLQGKPEAFF; CDR3nt: TGTGCCAGCAGCCTACAGGGAAAACCTGAAGCTTTCTTT
abundance: -; j_gene: TRBJ2-7; d_gene: -; v_gene: TRBV28; CDR3aa: CASSLIGRSYEQYF; CDR3nt: TGTGCCAGCAGTTTAATCGGCAGATCCTACGAGCAGTACTTC
abundance: -; j_gene: TRBJ2-5; d_gene: -; v_gene: TRBV20-1; CDR3aa: CSARGLVQETQYF; CDR3nt: TGCAGTGCTAGGGGACTCGTCCAAGAGACCCAGTACTTC
abundance: -; j_gene: TRBJ1-1; d_gene: -; v_gene: TRBV15; CDR3aa: CATSSPPHTEAFF; CDR3nt: TGTGCCACCAGCAGTCCACCGCACACTGAAGCTTTCTTT
abundance: many; j_gene: TRBJ2-7; d_gene: -; v_gene: TRBV6-1; CDR3aa: CASSRTVSYEQYF; CDR3nt: TGTGCCAGCTCGCGGACAGTCAGTTACGAGCAGTACTTC
abundance: -; j_gene: TRBJ2-7; d_gene: -; v_gene: TRBV18; CDR3aa: CASSPPASYNEQYF; CDR3nt: TGTGCCAGCTCACCACCCGCTAGCTACAACGAGCAGTACTTC
abundance: few; j_gene: TRBJ2-7; d_gene: -; v_gene: TRBV2; CDR3aa: CASRGRYHEQYF; CDR3nt: TGTGCCAGCAGGGGACGTTATCACGAGCAGTACTTC
abundance: few; j_gene: TRBJ2-7; d_gene: TRBD1; v_gene: TRBV5-5; CDR3aa: CASSAVRDRGSYEQYF; CDR3nt: TGTGCCAGCAGCGCAGTGAGGGACAGGGGCTCCTACGAGCAGTACTTC
abundance: -; j_gene: TRBJ1-1; d_gene: -; v_gene: TRBV20-1; CDR3aa: CSATRTAMWTEAFF; CDR3nt: TGCAGTGCTACTCGGACAGCTATGTGGACTGAAGCTTTCTTT
abundance: many; j_gene: TRBJ2-1; d_gene: -; v_gene: TRBV5-1; CDR3aa: CASSLGLGSSYNEQFF; CDR3nt: TGCGCCAGCAGCTTGGGGCTAGGGAGCTCCTACAATGAGCAGTTCTTC
abundance: many; j_gene: TRBJ2-1; d_gene: -; v_gene: TRBV28; CDR3aa: CASSLDSQPYNEQFF; CDR3nt: TGTGCCAGCAGTTTAGATTCTCAGCCCTACAATGAGCAGTTCTTC